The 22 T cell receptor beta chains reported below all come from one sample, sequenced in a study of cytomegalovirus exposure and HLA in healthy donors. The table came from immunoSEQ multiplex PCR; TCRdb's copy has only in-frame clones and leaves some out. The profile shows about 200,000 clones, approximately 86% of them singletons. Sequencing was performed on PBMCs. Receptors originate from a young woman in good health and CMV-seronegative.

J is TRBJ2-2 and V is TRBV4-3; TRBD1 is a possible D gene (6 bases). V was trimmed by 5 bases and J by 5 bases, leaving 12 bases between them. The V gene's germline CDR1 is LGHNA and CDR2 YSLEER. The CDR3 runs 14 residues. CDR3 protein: CASSYETGTGELFF. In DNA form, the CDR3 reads TGCGCCAGCAGCTACGAAACAGGGACCGGGGAGCTGTTTTTT.

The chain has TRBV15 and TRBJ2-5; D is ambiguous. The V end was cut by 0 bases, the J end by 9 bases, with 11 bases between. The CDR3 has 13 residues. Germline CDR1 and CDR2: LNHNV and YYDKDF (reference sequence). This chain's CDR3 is CATSRDYRGAQYF. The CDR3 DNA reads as TGTGCCACCAGCAGAGATTACCGAGGAGCCCAGTACTTC.

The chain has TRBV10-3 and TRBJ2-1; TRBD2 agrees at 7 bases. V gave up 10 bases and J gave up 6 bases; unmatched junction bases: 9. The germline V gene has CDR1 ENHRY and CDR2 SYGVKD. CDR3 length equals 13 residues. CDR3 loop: CATQGGPSNEQFF. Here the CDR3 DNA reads TGTGCCACCCAGGGAGGGCCAAGCAATGAGCAGTTCTTC.

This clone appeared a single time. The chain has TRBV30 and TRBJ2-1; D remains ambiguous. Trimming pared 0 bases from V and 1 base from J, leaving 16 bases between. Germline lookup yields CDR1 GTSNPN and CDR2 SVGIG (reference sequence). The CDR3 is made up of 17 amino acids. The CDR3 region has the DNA TGTGCCTGGAGTGTAGACCTAGGCAGTATTTCCTACAATGAGCAGTTCTTC. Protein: CAWSVDLGSISYNEQFF.

The DNA of the CDR3 is TGTGCCAGCAGTTCTATCCTAAACAATGAGCAGTTCTTC. Amino acid sequence: CASSSILNNEQFF. The chain couples TRBV27 to TRBJ2-1; D ambiguous. V was clipped by 4 bases and J by 5 bases, with 9 bases between them. The CDR3 runs to 13 residues. Germline values: CDR1 MNHEY, CDR2 SMNVEV (reference sequence).

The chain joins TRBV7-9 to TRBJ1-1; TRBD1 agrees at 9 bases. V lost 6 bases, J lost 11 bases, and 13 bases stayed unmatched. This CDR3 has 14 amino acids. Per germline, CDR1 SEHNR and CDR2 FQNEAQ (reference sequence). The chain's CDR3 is CASRQQGASTGAFF. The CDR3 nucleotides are TGTGCCAGCAGACAACAGGGGGCGAGTACGGGGGCTTTCTTT.

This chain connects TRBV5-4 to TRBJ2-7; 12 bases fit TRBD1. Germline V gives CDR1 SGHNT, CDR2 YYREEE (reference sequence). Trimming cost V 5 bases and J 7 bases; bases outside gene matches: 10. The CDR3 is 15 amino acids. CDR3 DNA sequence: TGTGCCAGCAGTGAACCGGGACAGGGGGCGGGAGAGCAGTACTTC. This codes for CASSEPGQGAGEQYF.

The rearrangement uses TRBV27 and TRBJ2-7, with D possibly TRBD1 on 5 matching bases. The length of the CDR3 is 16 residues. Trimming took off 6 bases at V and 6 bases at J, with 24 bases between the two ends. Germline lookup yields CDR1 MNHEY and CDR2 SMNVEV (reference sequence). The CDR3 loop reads CASSLLGGARRGEQYF. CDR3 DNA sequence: TGTGCCAGCAGCCTTCTGGGTGGGGCCCGCCGAGGCGAGCAGTACTTC.

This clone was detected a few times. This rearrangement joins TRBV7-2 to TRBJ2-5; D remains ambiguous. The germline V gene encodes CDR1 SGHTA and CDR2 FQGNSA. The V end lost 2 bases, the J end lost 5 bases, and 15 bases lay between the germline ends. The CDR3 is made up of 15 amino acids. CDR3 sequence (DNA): TGTGCCAGCAGCTTACAATTTTCCAGCGTGGAGACCCAGTACTTC. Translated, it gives CASSLQFSSVETQYF.

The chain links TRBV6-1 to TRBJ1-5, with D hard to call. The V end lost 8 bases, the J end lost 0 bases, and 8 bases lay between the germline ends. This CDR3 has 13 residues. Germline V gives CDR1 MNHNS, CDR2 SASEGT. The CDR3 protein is CASRGYSNQPQHF. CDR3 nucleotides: TGTGCCAGCCGGGGATATAGCAATCAGCCCCAGCATTTT.

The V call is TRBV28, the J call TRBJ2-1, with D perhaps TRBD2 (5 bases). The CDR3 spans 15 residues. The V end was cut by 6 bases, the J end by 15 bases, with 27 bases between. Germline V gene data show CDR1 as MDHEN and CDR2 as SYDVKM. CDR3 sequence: CASSSRTPFFRGGFF. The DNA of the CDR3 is TGTGCCAGCAGCTCAAGAACCCCCTTTTTCCGCGGAGGGTTCTTC.

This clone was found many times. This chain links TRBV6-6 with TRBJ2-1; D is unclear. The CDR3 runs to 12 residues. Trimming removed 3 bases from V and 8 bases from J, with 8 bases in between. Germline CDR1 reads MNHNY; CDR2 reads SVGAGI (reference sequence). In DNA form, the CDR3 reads TGTGCCAGCAGTTATACTATCGATGAGCAGTTCTTC. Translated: CASSYTIDEQFF.

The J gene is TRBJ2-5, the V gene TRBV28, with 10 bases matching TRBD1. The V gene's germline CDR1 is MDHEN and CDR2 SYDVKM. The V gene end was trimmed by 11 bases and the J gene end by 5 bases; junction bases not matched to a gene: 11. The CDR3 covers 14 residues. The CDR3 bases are TGTGCCGGATCGACAGGGGGCGCGTTGGAGACCCAGTACTTC. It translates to CAGSTGGALETQYF.

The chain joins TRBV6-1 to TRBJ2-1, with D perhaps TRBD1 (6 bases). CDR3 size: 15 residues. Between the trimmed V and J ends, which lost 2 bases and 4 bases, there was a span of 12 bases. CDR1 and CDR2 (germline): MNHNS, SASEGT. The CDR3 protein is CASSELGASYNEQFF. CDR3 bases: TGTGCCAGCAGTGAACTGGGGGCGAGTTACAATGAGCAGTTCTTC.

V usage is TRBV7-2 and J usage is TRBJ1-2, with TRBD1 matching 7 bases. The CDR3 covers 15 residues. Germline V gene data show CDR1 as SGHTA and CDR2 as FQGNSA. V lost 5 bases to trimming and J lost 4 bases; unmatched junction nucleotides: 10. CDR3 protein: CASSPPGGQIYGYTF. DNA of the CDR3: TGTGCCAGCAGCCCTCCCGGGGGACAGATCTATGGCTACACCTTC.

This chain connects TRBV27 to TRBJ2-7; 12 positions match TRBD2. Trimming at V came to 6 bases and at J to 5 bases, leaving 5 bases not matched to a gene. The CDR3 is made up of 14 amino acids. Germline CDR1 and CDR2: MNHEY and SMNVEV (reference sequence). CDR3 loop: CASRPGLAGHEQYF. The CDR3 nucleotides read TGTGCCAGCAGACCGGGACTAGCGGGCCACGAGCAGTACTTC.

Here the CDR3 DNA reads TGTGCCATCAGTGAGAGGGGACAGGGAGACCAGCCCCAGCATTTT. Translating gives CAISERGQGDQPQHF. The chain couples TRBV10-3 to TRBJ1-5; 9 nucleotides agree with TRBD1. The CDR3 loop spans 15 amino acids. Germline CDR1 reads ENHRY; CDR2 reads SYGVKD. After removal of 2 bases from V and 7 bases from J, the junction contained 6 bases not matched to a gene.

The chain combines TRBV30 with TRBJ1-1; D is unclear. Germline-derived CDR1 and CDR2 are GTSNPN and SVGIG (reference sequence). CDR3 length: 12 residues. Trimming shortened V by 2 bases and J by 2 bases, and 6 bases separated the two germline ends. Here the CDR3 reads CAWSRSNTEAFF. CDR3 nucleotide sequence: TGTGCCTGGAGTAGGAGTAACACTGAAGCTTTCTTT.

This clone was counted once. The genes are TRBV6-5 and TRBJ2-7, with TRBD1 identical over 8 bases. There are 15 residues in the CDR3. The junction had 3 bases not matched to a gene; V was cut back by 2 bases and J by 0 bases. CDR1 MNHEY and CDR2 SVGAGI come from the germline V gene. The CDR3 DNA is TGTGCCAGCAGTTACGGCAGGGGGCCCTCCTACGAGCAGTACTTC. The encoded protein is CASSYGRGPSYEQYF.

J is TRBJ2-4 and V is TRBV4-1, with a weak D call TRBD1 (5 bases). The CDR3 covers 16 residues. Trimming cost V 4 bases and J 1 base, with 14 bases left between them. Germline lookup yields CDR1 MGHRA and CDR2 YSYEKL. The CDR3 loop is CASSLGVPLAKNIQYF. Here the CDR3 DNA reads TGCGCCAGCAGCCTAGGGGTCCCCCTGGCCAAAAACATTCAGTACTTC.

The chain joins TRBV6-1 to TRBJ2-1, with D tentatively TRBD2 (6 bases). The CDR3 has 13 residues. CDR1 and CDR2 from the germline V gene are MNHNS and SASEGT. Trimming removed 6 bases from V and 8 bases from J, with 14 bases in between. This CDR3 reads CASRGTSSHEQFF. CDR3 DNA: TGTGCCAGCAGGGGGACTTCGAGCCATGAGCAGTTCTTC.

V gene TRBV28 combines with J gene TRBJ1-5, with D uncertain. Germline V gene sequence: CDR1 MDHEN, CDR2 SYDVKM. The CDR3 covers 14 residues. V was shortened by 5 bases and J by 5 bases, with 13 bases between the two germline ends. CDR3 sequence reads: CASSPPGRYQPQHF. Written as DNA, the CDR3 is TGTGCCAGCAGTCCTCCGGGTCGGTATCAGCCCCAGCATTTT.